These 13 T cell receptor beta chains share one sample of origin, sequenced in a study of patients and donors after allogeneic stem cell transplantation (dated by TCRdb to about 2020). The library was obtained by RT-PCR. Instrument on record: NextSeq 550. TCRdb trimmed the raw reads at Q25, called clones with MiXCR and kept productive beta chains. Each CDR3 protein appears once, grouped with its most common genes and DNA. This sample comprises 84,000 or so distinct CDR3 sequences, roughly 52% of them detected only once. The biggest ten clones account for around 55% of the sample. Sequencing input: blood, either unsorted or a sorted T cell fraction (not recorded which). Every receptor here comes from a human donor who was either an allogeneic HSCT recipient or a stem cell or donor lymphocyte infusion donor (not recorded which). It is not recorded whose cells these are; they may come from a transplant donor.

This clonotype was counted between two and nine times. The J gene is TRBJ1-1, the V gene TRBV12-3 or TRBV12-4; D gene uncertain. The CDR3 runs to 14 residues. Trimming cost V 7 bases and J 0 bases, with 12 bases left between them. The CDR3 bases are TGTGCCAGCAAGGCGACCGAGATGAACACTGAAGCTTTCTTT. It translates to CASKATEMNTEAFF.

V usage is TRBV20-1 and J usage is TRBJ1-3; D remains unclear. V was clipped by 1 base and J by 0 bases, with 10 bases between them. This CDR3 contains 15 residues. Germline V lookup: CDR1 DFQATT, CDR2 SNEGSKA (reference sequence). The CDR3 coding sequence is TGCAGTGCTAGAGTCCAGGACTTCTCTGGAAACACCATATATTTT. Translating gives CSARVQDFSGNTIYF.

This clonotype was counted only a few times. This chain joins TRBV4-1 and TRBJ1-1, with a possible D match to TRBD1 (6 bases). The CDR3 is 15 amino acids. Germline V CDR1 and CDR2: MGHRA, YSYEKL. V dropped 4 bases and J dropped 2 bases, with 14 bases sitting between them. In DNA, the CDR3 is TGCGCCAGCAGCCTAGTCCACAGGGAAAACACTGAAGCTTTCTTT. This encodes CASSLVHRENTEAFF.

V usage is TRBV6-2 or TRBV6-3 and J usage is TRBJ2-5; TRBD2 agrees at 9 bases. The CDR3 runs 14 residues. Losses at the gene ends were 8 bases for V and 4 bases for J; bases not matched to a gene: 8. The germline V gene has CDR1 MNHEY and CDR2 SVGEGT. The CDR3: CASEIAGVGETQYF. CDR3 DNA: TGTGCCAGCGAAATAGCGGGAGTAGGAGAGACCCAGTACTTC.

Only a few counts were recorded for this clonotype. CDR3 DNA: TGTGCCAGCAGCCAAGATCAAGCGGGGATGGGCACTGAAGCTTTCTTT. This codes for CASSQDQAGMGTEAFF. This chain connects TRBV14 to TRBJ1-1, with D unclear. V was pared by 0 bases and J by 4 bases, with 15 bases between. In germline, CDR1 is SGHDN, CDR2 FVKESK. The CDR3 sequence is 16 residues long.

This chain links TRBV7-2 with TRBJ2-5; 15 nucleotides align to TRBD2. Germline V gene lookup returns CDR1 SGHTA and CDR2 FQGNSA. The V gene end was trimmed by 1 base and the J gene end by 5 bases; junction bases not matched to a gene: 2. This CDR3 contains 16 residues. This CDR3 reads CASSLVGTSGRETQYF. The CDR3 DNA follows: TGTGCCAGCAGCTTAGTGGGGACTAGCGGGAGGGAGACCCAGTACTTC. Drawing the rest from reference TRBV7-2 and TRBJ2-5, the complete variable domain is GAGVSQSPSNKVTEKGKDVELRCDPISGHTALYWYRQSLGQGLEFLIYFQGNSAPDKSGLPSDRFSAERTGGSVSTLTIQRTQQEDSAVYLCASSLVGTSGRETQYFGPGTRLLVL.

The CDR3 sequence is CASSQETDREDGYTF. The CDR3, as DNA: TGCGCCAGCAGCCAAGAAACGGACAGGGAAGATGGCTACACCTTC. The J gene is TRBJ1-2, the V gene TRBV4-3, with 8 bases that match TRBD1. Germline CDR1 and CDR2: LGHNA and YSLEER. The CDR3 has 15 residues. V was pared by 0 bases and J by 6 bases, with 6 bases of the junction left unmatched.

This chain links TRBV7-9 with TRBJ1-1; 7 nucleotides agree with TRBD1. V shed 1 base and J 0 bases; nucleotides not matched to a gene: 8. From germline, CDR1 is SEHNR and CDR2 FQNEAQ (reference sequence). The CDR3 loop spans 17 amino acids. CDR3 in amino acids: CASSLETGTFLNTEAFF. CDR3 coding DNA: TGTGCCAGCAGCTTAGAGACAGGGACGTTTTTGAACACTGAAGCTTTCTTT.

In nucleotides, the CDR3 is TGTGCCAGCAGCTTCACCAGCGGGACGGAACAGCCCCAGCATTTT. This codes for CASSFTSGTEQPQHF. The rearrangement joins TRBV28 to TRBJ1-5; the D gene is possibly TRBD1 (5 bases). Per germline, CDR1 MDHEN and CDR2 SYDVKM. The V gene lost 6 bases and the J gene lost 7 bases, with 19 bases spanning the gap. The CDR3 is made up of 15 amino acids.

The genes are TRBV28 and TRBJ2-1; D unresolved. The germline V and J ends were trimmed by 7 bases and 5 bases, with 12 bases remaining between them. Germline V gives CDR1 MDHEN, CDR2 SYDVKM. The CDR3 has 13 amino acids. The chain's CDR3 is CASKGERNNEQFF. For the CDR3, the DNA is TGTGCCAGCAAGGGCGAAAGAAACAATGAGCAGTTCTTC.

This clonotype has a single count. The chain couples TRBV7-3 to TRBJ2-1; D remains ambiguous. This CDR3 contains 15 residues. From germline, CDR1 is SGHTA and CDR2 FQGTGA. Trimming removed 5 bases at V and 5 bases at J, with 16 bases between. Written as DNA, the CDR3 is TGTGCCAGCAGCGCCGGCGTAAGCGCTGACAATGAGCAGTTCTTC. It translates to CASSAGVSADNEQFF.

This clonotype is a singleton in its sample. This chain uses TRBV12-3 or TRBV12-4 with TRBJ1-1; D possibly corresponds to TRBD1 (5 bases). V lost 6 bases to trimming and J lost 4 bases, with 24 bases between them. CDR3 length: 17 amino acids. CDR3 coding DNA: TGTGCCAGCAGCCCCATAGCTCGGGGCGTGCGGGGCACTGAAGCTTTCTTT. Translated, it gives CASSPIARGVRGTEAFF.

This clonotype was detected only a few times. V is TRBV29-1 and J is TRBJ1-3; unclear D gene. The CDR3 spans 13 residues. From germline, CDR1 is SQVTM and CDR2 ANQGSEA. Trimming took off 3 bases at V and 0 bases at J, with 6 bases between the two ends. Here the CDR3 reads CSVDSVSGNTIYF. The CDR3 bases are TGCAGCGTTGATTCAGTCTCTGGAAACACCATATATTTT.